These T cell receptor beta chains were read from a single sample in a study of blood T cell repertoires in COVID-19. TCRdb keeps only in-frame clones here, not all; method: immunoSEQ multiplex PCR. The sample records some 100,000 clones, around 93% being singletons. The material sequenced was peripheral blood. The receptor set was obtained from a human donor with active COVID-19. The donor label of this sample is uncertain. CDR3s leave out the opening cysteine and the closing phenylalanine or tryptophan. Only some rows state a clone size, as once, few, many or a class for expanded clones.

ASSLELGQGAGELF	-	TRBV7-2	TRBJ2-2
ASRFYGQGLNNEQF	-	TRBV27	TRBJ2-1
ASSRDIGNQPQH	once	TRBV6-6	TRBJ1-5
ASSRRDRGQGRNQPQH	-	TRBV9	TRBJ1-5
ASSIGDRGGEKLF	few	TRBV19	TRBJ1-4
ASSLVGQVHEQY	-	TRBV5-6	TRBJ2-7
ASSPQVWQRLTEAF	once	TRBV4-3	TRBJ1-1
ASYDRPNEKLF	-	TRBV25-1	TRBJ1-4
ASSPTSGAAYNEQF	-	TRBV7-2	TRBJ2-1
ASSAGLAGTDTQY	-	TRBV5-1	TRBJ2-3
ASSVGPRGSTGELF	-	TRBV9	TRBJ2-2
ASSFSGTEETQY	-	TRBV5-1	TRBJ2-5
ASSLEGQGKETQY	-	TRBV5-4	TRBJ2-5
VSSASGAGKLF	-	TRBV6-4	TRBJ1-4
ASSLGGDEAF	-	TRBV11-2	TRBJ1-1
ASSSTASWGGGDQPQH	-	TRBV18	TRBJ1-5
ASELSSTDTQY	-	TRBV6-5	TRBJ2-3
SVEAGVPYGYT	-	TRBV29-1	TRBJ1-2
ASTTEYGYT	-	TRBV2	TRBJ1-2
ASSGADSSGYT	-	TRBV3-1/TRBV3-2	TRBJ1-2
ASSLGSQGARGTEAF	-	TRBV5-1	TRBJ1-1
ASSQEPGGLTYEQY	-	TRBV4-1	TRBJ2-7
ASSQDPPGEQY	-	TRBV3-1/TRBV3-2	TRBJ2-7
ASSNGGALH	-	TRBV6-2/TRBV6-3	TRBJ1-6
AISESGGDTQY	-	TRBV10-3	TRBJ2-3
ASSMSGNSADTQY	-	TRBV5-8	TRBJ2-3
ATGGAGTNTGELF	-	TRBV9	TRBJ2-2
SASTTSGGGRGNEQY	-	TRBV20-1	TRBJ2-7
ASSFNRGFTEAF	-	TRBV6-2/TRBV6-3	TRBJ1-1
ASSQRGEQY	-	TRBV12-3/TRBV12-4	TRBJ2-7
ASSSGTGALLGLYNEQF	-	TRBV6-2/TRBV6-3	TRBJ2-1
ASNLGSGNEKLF	-	TRBV5-5	TRBJ1-4
ASSPELRGDTQY	-	TRBV7-2	TRBJ2-3
ASSITTSGETQY	-	TRBV2	TRBJ2-5
SVEDQLSETQY	-	TRBV29-1	TRBJ2-5
ASSKVVRGNIQY	few	TRBV21-1	TRBJ2-4
ASNRGWGSYNEQF	once	TRBV2	TRBJ2-1
ASSQGWTGGEDTQY	-	TRBV4-1	TRBJ2-3
ASSLSTANYGYT	-	TRBV5-1	TRBJ1-2
ASSPWTGDSGNTIY	-	TRBV18	TRBJ1-3
ASSPRVTGNTEAF	-	TRBV6-5	TRBJ1-1
ASSPGAGGPSNEQY	-	TRBV13	TRBJ2-7
ATAGDRGYEQY	-	TRBV10-3	TRBJ2-7
ASSQPRTGGSYGYT	-	TRBV3-1/TRBV3-2	TRBJ1-2
ASSLTGTGISGNTIY	-	TRBV7-2	TRBJ1-3
ASSYYTGGGETQY	-	TRBV6-5	TRBJ2-5
ASSYWGPVVFYT	few	TRBV6-2/TRBV6-3	TRBJ1-2
ASSRQMNTEAF	-	TRBV5-1	TRBJ1-1
ASSMAPAGARTDTQY	-	TRBV19	TRBJ2-3
ASSSGTGSGNTIY	-	TRBV7-7	TRBJ1-3
ASNERLTNQPQH	-	TRBV10-1	TRBJ1-5
SVVARVADTQY	-	TRBV29-1	TRBJ2-3
ASSPPQGQQF	-	TRBV7-3	TRBJ2-1
ASSQVLSGEISNTGELF	-	TRBV4-3	TRBJ2-2
ASSRQGGTEAF	-	TRBV7-9	TRBJ1-1